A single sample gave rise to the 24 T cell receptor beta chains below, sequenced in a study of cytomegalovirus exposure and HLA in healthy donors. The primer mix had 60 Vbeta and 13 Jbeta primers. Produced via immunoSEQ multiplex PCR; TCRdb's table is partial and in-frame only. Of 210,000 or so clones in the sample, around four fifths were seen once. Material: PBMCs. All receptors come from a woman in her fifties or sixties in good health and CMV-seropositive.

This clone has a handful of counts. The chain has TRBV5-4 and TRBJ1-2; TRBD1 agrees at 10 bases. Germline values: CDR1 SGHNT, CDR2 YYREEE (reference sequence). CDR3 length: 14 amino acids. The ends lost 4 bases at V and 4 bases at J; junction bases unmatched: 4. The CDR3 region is CASSPRQGAYGYTF. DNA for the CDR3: TGTGCCAGCAGCCCGAGACAGGGGGCCTATGGCTACACCTTC.

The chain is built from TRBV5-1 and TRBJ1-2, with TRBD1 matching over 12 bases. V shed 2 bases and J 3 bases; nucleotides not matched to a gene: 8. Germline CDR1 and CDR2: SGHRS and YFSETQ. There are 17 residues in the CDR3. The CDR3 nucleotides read TGCGCCAGCAGCTTAACCGGGACAGGGGGCAAGCACTATGGCTACACCTTC. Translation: CASSLTGTGGKHYGYTF. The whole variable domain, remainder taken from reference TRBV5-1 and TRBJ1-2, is KAGVTQTPRYLIKTRGQQVTLSCSPISGHRSVSWYQQTPGQGLQFLFEYFSETQRNKGNFPGRFSGRQFSNSRSEMNVSTLELGDSALYLCASSLTGTGGKHYGYTFGSGTRLTVV.

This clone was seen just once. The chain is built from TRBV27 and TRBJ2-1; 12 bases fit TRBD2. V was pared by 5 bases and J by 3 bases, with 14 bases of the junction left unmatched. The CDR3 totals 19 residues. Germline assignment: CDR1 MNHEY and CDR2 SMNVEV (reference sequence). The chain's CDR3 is CASSPLWLAGGTNYNEQFF. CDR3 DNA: TGTGCCAGCAGTCCGTTATGGCTAGCGGGGGGGACCAACTACAATGAGCAGTTCTTC.

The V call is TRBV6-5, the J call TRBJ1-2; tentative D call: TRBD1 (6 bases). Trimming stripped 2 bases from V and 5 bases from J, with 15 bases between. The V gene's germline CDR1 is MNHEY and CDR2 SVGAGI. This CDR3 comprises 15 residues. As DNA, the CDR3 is TGTGCCAGCAGTTACACGCAGGGGATCGGATATGGCTACACCTTC. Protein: CASSYTQGIGYGYTF.

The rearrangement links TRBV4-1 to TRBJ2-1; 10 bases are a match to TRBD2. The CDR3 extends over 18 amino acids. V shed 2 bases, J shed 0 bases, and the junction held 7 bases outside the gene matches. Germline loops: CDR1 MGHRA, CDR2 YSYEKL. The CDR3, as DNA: TGCGCCAGCAGCCAAACTAGCGGGGTCGAGAGCTCCTACAATGAGCAGTTCTTC. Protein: CASSQTSGVESSYNEQFF.

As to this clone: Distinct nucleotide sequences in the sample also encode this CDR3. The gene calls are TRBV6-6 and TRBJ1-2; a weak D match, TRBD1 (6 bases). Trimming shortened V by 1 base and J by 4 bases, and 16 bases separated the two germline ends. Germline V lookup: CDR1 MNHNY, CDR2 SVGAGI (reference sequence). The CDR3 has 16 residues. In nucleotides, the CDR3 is TGTGCCAGCAGTTACTGGAAAGGGGGGGAGGGCTATGGCTACACCTTC. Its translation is CASSYWKGGEGYGYTF.

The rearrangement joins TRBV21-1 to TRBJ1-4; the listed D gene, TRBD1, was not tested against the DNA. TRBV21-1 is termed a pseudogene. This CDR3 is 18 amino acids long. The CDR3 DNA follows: TGTGCCAGCAGCACCCCCGGGACAGACTCGGCAACTAATGAAAAACTGTTTTTT. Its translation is CASSTPGTDSATNEKLFF.

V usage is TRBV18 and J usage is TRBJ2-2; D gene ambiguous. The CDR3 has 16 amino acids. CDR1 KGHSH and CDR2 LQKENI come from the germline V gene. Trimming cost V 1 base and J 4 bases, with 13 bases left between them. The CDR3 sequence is CASSPLGPGSTGELFF. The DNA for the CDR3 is TGTGCCAGCTCACCACTTGGGCCAGGATCCACCGGGGAGCTGTTTTTT.

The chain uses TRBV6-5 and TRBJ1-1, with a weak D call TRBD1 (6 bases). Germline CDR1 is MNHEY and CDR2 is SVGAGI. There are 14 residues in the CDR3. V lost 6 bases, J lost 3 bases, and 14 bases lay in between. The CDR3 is CASSKEGEDTEAFF. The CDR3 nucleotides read TGTGCCAGCAGCAAAGAGGGGGAAGACACTGAAGCTTTCTTT.

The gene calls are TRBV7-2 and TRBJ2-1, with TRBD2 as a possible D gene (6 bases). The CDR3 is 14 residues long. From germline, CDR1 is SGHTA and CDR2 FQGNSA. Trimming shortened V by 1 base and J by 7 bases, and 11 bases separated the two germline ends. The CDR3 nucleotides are TGTGCCAGCAGCTTAGTGCGGGGAGTAAATGAGCAGTTCTTC. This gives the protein CASSLVRGVNEQFF.

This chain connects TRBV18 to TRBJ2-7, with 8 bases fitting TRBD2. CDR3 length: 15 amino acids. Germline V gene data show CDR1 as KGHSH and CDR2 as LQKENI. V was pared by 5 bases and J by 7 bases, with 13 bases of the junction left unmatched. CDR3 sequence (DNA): TGTGCCAGCTCAGCCGTCGGGGGGGGCCCGCGGGAGCAGTACTTC. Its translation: CASSAVGGGPREQYF. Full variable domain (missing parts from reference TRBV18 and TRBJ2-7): NAGVMQNPRHLVRRRGQEARLRCSPMKGHSHVYWYRQLPEEGLKFMVYLQKENIIDESGMPKERFSAEFPKEGPSILRIQQVVRGDSAAYFCASSAVGGGPREQYFGPGTRLTVT.

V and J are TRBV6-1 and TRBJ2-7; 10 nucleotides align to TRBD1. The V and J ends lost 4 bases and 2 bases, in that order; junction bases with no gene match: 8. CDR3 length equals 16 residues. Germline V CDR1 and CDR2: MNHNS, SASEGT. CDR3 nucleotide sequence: TGTGCCAGCAGTGGGGCAATAGGGACAGGGGCCTACGAGCAGTACTTC. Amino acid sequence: CASSGAIGTGAYEQYF.

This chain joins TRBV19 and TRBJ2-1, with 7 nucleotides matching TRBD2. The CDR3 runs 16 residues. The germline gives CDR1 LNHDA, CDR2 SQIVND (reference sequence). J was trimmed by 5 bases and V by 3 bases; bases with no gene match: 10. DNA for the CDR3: TGTGCCAGTAGTATCTTTGGACTAGGCAAGGACAATGAGCAGTTCTTC. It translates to CASSIFGLGKDNEQFF.

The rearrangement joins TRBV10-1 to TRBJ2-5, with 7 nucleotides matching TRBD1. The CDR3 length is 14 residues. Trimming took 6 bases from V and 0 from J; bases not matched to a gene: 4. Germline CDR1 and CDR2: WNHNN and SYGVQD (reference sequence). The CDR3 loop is CASSYGQDQETQYF. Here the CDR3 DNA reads TGCGCCAGCAGCTATGGACAGGACCAAGAGACCCAGTACTTC.

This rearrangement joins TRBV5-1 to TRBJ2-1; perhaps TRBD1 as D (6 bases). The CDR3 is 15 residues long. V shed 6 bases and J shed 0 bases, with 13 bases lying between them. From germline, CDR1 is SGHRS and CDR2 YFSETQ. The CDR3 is CASKLQGSSYNEQFF. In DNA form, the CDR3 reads TGCGCCAGCAAGTTACAGGGAAGCTCCTACAATGAGCAGTTCTTC.

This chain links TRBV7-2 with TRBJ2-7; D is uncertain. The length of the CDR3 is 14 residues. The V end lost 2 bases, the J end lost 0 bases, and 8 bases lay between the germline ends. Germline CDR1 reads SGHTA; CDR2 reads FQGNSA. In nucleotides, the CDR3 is TGTGCCAGCAGCTTACAGGCCCGCTCCTACGAGCAGTACTTC. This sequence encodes CASSLQARSYEQYF. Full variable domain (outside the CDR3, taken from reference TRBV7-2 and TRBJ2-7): GAGVSQSPSNKVTEKGKDVELRCDPISGHTALYWYRQSLGQGLEFLIYFQGNSAPDKSGLPSDRFSAERTGGSVSTLTIQRTQQEDSAVYLCASSLQARSYEQYFGPGTRLTVT.

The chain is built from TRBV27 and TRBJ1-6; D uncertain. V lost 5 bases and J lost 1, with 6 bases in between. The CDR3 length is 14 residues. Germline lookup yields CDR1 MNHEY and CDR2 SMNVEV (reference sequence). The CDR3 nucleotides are TGTGCCAGCAGTACGCAGTCCTATAATTCACCCCTCCACTTT. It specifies CASSTQSYNSPLHF.

Written as DNA, the CDR3 is TGTGCCAGCAGCAGAGCGGGGGGGCCCGATACGCAGTATTTT. It translates to CASSRAGGPDTQYF. V is TRBV14 and J is TRBJ2-3; 10 bases line up with TRBD2. The trim removed 5 bases at V and 6 bases at J, leaving 5 bases unmatched. CDR1 is SGHDN, CDR2 FVKESK, per germline. The CDR3 has 14 residues.

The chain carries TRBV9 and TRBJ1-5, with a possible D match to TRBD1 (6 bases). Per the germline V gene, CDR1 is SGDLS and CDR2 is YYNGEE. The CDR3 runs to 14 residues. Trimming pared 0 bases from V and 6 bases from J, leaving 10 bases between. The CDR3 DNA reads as TGTGCCAGCAGCGTAGGGCAGGGGAGTCAGCCCCAGCATTTT. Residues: CASSVGQGSQPQHF.

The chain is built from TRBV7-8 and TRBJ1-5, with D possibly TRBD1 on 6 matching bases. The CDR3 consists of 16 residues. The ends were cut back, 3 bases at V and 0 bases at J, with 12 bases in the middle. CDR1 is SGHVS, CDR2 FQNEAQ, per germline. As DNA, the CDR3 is TGTGCCAGCAGCTTTTTGGGGGCCCTTAGCAATCAGCCCCAGCATTTT. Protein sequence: CASSFLGALSNQPQHF. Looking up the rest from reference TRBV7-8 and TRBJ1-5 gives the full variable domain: GAGVSQSPRYKVAKRGQDVALRCDPISGHVSLFWYQQALGQGPEFLTYFQNEAQLDKSGLPSDRFFAERPEGSVSTLKIQRTQQEDSAVYLCASSFLGALSNQPQHFGDGTRLSIL.

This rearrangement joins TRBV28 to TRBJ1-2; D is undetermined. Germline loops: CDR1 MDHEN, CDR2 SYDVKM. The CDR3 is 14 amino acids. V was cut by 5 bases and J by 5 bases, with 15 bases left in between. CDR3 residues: CASSPAADNYGYTF. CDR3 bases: TGTGCCAGCAGTCCTGCAGCTGACAATTATGGCTACACCTTC.

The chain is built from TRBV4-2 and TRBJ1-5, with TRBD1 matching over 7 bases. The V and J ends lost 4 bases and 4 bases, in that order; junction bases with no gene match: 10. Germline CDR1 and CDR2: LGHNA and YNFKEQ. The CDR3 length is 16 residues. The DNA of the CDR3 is TGTGCCAGCAGCCCGAGACAGGGTGGGAGGAATCAGCCCCAGCATTTT. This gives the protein CASSPRQGGRNQPQHF.

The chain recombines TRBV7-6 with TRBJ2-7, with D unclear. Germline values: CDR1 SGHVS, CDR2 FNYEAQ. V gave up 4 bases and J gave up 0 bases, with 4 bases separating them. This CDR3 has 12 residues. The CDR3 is CASSSSSYEQYF. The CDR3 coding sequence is TGTGCCAGCAGCTCGAGCTCCTACGAGCAGTACTTC. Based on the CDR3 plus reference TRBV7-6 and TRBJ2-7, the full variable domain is GAGVSQSPRYKVTKRGQDVALRCDPISGHVSLYWYRQALGQGPEFLTYFNYEAQQDKSGLPNDRFSAERPEGSISTLTIQRTEQRDSAMYRCASSSSSYEQYFGPGTRLTVT.

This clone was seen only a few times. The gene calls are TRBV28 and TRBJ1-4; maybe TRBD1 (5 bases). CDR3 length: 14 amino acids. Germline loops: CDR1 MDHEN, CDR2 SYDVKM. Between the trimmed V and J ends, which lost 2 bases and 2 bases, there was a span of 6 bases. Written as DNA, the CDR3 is TGTGCCAGCAGTTTAGGGGGGACTAATGAAAAACTGTTTTTT. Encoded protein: CASSLGGTNEKLFF.